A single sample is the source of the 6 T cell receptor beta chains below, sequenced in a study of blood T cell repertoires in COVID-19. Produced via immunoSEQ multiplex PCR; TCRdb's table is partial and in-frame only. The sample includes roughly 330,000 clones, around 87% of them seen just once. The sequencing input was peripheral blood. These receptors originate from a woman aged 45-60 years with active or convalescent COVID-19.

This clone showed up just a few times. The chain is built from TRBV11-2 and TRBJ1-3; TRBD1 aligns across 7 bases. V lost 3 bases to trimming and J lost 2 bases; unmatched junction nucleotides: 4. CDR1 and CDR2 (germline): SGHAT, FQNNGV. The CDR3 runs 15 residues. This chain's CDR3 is CASSFPTGAGNTIYF. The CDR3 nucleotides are TGTGCCAGCAGCTTCCCAACAGGGGCTGGAAACACCATATATTTT.

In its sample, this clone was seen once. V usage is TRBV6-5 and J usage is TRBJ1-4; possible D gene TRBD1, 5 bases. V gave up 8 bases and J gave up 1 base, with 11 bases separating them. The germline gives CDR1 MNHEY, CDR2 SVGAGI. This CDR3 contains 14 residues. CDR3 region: CASSDQGTNEKLFF. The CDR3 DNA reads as TGTGCCAGCTCTGATCAGGGAACTAATGAAAAACTGTTTTTT.

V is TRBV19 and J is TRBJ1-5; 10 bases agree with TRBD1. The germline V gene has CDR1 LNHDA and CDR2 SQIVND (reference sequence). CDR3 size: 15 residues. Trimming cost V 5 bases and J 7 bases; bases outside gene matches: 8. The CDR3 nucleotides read TGTGCCAGTAGTGCCGGGACAGGGGTTGGGCAGCCCCAGCATTTT. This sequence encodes CASSAGTGVGQPQHF.

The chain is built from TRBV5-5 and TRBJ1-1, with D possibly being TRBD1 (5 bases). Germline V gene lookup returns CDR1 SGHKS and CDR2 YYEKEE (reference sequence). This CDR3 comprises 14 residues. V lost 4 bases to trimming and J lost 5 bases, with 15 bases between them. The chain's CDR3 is CASSPRDGGTEAFF. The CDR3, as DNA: TGTGCCAGCAGCCCCCGGGACGGGGGAACTGAAGCTTTCTTT.

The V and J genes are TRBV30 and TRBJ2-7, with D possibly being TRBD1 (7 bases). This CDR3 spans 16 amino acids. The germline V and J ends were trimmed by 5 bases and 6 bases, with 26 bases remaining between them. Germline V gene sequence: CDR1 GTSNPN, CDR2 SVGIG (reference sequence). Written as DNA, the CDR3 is TGTGCCTGGGGCCGCCCCTCCGGGGCAGGGGGAGGCGAGCAGTACTTC. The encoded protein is CAWGRPSGAGGGEQYF.

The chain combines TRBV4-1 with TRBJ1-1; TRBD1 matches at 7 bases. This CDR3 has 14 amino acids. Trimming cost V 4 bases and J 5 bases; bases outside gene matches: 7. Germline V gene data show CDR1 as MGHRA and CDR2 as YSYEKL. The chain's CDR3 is CASSPKTGSTEAFF. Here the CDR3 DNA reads TGCGCCAGCAGCCCGAAGACAGGGTCTACTGAAGCTTTCTTT.